The rows below give T cell receptor beta chains drawn from one sample of a study of T-cell memory formation after mild COVID-19. TCRdb ran MiXCR on the 5' RACE reads and lists one entry per CDR3 protein. The sample lists roughly 450,000 distinct CDR3 sequences, 15% to 20% occurring once. The sequenced sample consisted of PBMCs or a T cell subset sorted from them (not recorded which). Every receptor here comes from an adult woman who had mild COVID-19 (a few samples of this study predate the infection). Cell type and time point are not known. Each CDR3 is given with its conserved first and last residue. The D gene is left open where the match is weak. Part of the rows lack a size; the others show once, few, many or a class for expanded clones.

>TRBD1|TRBJ1-2|.|TRBV6-2/TRBV6-3
TGTGCCAGCAGCTCCCACAGGGGAAACTATGGCTACACCTTC
CASSSHRGNYGYTF
>TRBD2|TRBJ2-2|few|TRBV12-3/TRBV12-4
TGTGCCAGCGTCGGAGGTGTGCTAGCGGGCACCGGGGAGCTGTTTTTT
CASVGGVLAGTGELFF
>.|TRBJ2-5|few|TRBV29-1
TGCAGCGTTGGGCAGCTCCAAGAGACCCAGTACTTC
CSVGQLQETQYF
>TRBD1|TRBJ1-2|.|TRBV4-1
TGCGCCAGCAGCCAAGATTTGACAGGGGCCTTGAGTGGCTACACCTTC
CASSQDLTGALSGYTF
>.|TRBJ2-6|many|TRBV3-1
TGTGCCAGCGAAAACTCTGGGGCCAACGTCCTGACTTTC
CASENSGANVLTF
>.|TRBJ2-7|few|TRBV5-1
TGCGCCAGCAGCAGGAGACCCACCCAGGCACGCGAGCAGTACTTC
CASSRRPTQAREQYF
>.|TRBJ2-3|few|TRBV18
TGTGCCAGCTTAACCGGGACGAACACAGATACGCAGTATTTT
CASLTGTNTDTQYF
>.|TRBJ1-2|.|TRBV12-3/TRBV12-4
TGTGCCAGCGGGGAAAACCCCTATGGCTACACCTTC
CASGENPYGYTF
>.|TRBJ2-1|many|TRBV12-3/TRBV12-4
TGTGCCAGCAGGCAGGGGGGAGGCGAGCAGTTCTTC
CASRQGGGEQFF
>.|TRBJ1-2|.|TRBV24-1
TGTGCCACCAGTGATACCGTCTATGGCTACACCTTC
CATSDTVYGYTF
>TRBD1|TRBJ2-6|few|TRBV29-1
TGCAGCGTCGGACAGGTCAGCTCTGGGGCCAACGTCCTGACTTTC
CSVGQVSSGANVLTF
>.|TRBJ2-1|few|TRBV5-1
TGCGCCAGCAGAGATCATCCAGGGGGGAGGAATGAGCAGTTCTTC
CASRDHPGGRNEQFF
>TRBD1|TRBJ2-1|few|TRBV5-1
TGCGCCAGCAGCTGGGGGGACAGGGCATACAATGAGCAGTTCTTC
CASSWGDRAYNEQFF
>.|TRBJ2-7|many|TRBV12-3/TRBV12-4
TGTGCCAGCAGTTCGGGACTGACCTACGAGCAGTACTTC
CASSSGLTYEQYF
>.|TRBJ2-7|.|TRBV25-1
TGTGCCAGCAGTGATAGGTTCTACGAGCAGTACTTC
CASSDRFYEQYF